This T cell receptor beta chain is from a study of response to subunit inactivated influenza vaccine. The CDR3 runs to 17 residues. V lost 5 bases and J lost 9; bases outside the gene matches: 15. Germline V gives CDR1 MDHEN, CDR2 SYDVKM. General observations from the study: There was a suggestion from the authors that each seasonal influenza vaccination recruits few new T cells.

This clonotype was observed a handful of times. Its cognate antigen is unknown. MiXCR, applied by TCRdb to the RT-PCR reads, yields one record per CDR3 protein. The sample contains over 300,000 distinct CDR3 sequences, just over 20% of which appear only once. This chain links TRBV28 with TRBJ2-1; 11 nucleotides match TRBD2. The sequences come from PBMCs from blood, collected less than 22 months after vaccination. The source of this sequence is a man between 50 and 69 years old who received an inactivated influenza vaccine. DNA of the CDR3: TGTGCCAGCAGTCCGCAACTAGCGGGAGAGCCCTTCTTTGAGCAGTTCTTC. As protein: CASSPQLAGEPFFEQFF.